This T cell receptor beta chain was identified in a study of cytomegalovirus exposure and HLA in healthy donors. Overall study: About 200 million T cells yielded some 120 million unique TCR beta sequences in earlier analysis.

General study findings and limits: An Asian-associated ancestry cluster reportedly showed fewer N-insertions than the approximately 600-donor mean in a later analysis.

Turning to this clone: Its specificity is not known.

PCR was performed using 60 Vbeta and 13 Jbeta primers. Repertoires were generated with immunoSEQ multiplex PCR, while TCRdb's copy carries only in-frame clones and drops some. The sample shows around 180,000 clones, about 72% of them seen only once. Looked up from germline, CDR1 is SGHVS and CDR2 is FNYEAQ. V dropped 1 base and J dropped 0 bases, with 13 bases sitting between them. This CDR3 spans 17 amino acids. The sequencing sample was made of PBMCs. The sequence was obtained from a girl aged 10-17 years in good health and CMV-seronegative. V gene TRBV7-6 combines with J gene TRBJ1-3, with a possible D match to TRBD1 (6 bases). The CDR3 nucleotides read TGTGCCAGCAGCTTAGTTGTCGGACAGCCCTCTGGAAACACCATATATTTT. This sequence encodes CASSLVVGQPSGNTIYF.